This T cell receptor (beta chain) was identified in a study of OX40 agonist ivuxolimab in advanced cancers. Study as a whole: Anti-PD-1, anti-PD-L1 or anti-CTLA-4 therapy given earlier was allowed, and 30% to 45% had some. Whole-study findings and limits: Averaged across samples, CD8+ T cells carried more expanded clones than CD4+ did. Patients with a partial response at 0.1-3.0 mg/kg had among the lowest clonal expansion.

Blood sampling took place at baseline, cycle 4 day 1, and cycle 7 day 1. Details on this clone: Its antigen is unidentified.

Data came from immunoSEQ multiplex PCR; TCRdb stores just in-frame clones and leaves some out. This table holds approximately 94,000 clones, over 75% found once. Germline values: CDR1 MNHNS, CDR2 SASEGT. This CDR3 has 12 amino acids. V was clipped by 4 bases and J by 11 bases, with 12 bases between them. The sequence came from an adult with an advanced solid tumor such as melanoma, head and neck, liver or kidney cancer. This specimen was CD4+ or CD8+ T cells sorted from blood, taken in a trial of the OX40 agonist ivuxolimab. The chain links TRBV6-1 to TRBJ1-5, with D hard to call. The CDR3 DNA reads as TGTGCCAGCAGTGCAACTGCTTTGTCCCAGCATTTT. Protein sequence: CASSATALSQHF.